The 7 T cell receptor beta chains given below trace back to one sample, sequenced in a study of post-analysis software for immune sequencing data. Study-level points and caveats: Elevated frequency relative to controls characterized four or five TRBV segments in patients, TRBV5-6, TRBV5-1 and TRBV20-1 among them.

Libraries were made from TCR beta cDNA, and they carried unique molecular identifiers. From the PCR reads, TCRdb called clonotypes with MiXCR, one entry per CDR3 protein. The table records 400,000 to 500,000 distinct CDR3 sequences, 39% of them present only once. For these TCRs, the target antigens are not known. The sequenced sample consisted of blood. The receptors here all came from a girl under 10 years old with multiple sclerosis.

V gene TRBV29-1 combines with J gene TRBJ2-3, with 7 bases that match TRBD1. This CDR3 has 14 residues. Germline CDR1 and CDR2: SQVTM and ANQGSEA. V lost 6 bases and J lost 2; bases outside the gene matches: 8. Here the CDR3 reads CSVETGAATDTQYF. The CDR3 coding sequence is TGCAGCGTCGAAACAGGGGCGGCCACAGATACGCAGTATTTT.

The chain combines TRBV12-3 or TRBV12-4 with TRBJ1-3; no firm D call. Trimming took 3 bases from V and 2 from J, leaving 14 bases between them. This CDR3 spans 16 amino acids. CDR3 bases: TGTGCCAGCAGTTTCGAAATAGTCGGGGCTGGAAACACCATATATTTT. Residues: CASSFEIVGAGNTIYF.

The chain is built from TRBV20-1 and TRBJ2-1, with D unclear. Trimming took 6 bases from V and 6 from J, leaving 12 bases between them. Germline CDR1 reads DFQATT; CDR2 reads SNEGSKA (reference sequence). This CDR3 contains 12 residues. The CDR3 coding sequence is TGCAGTGCCCTGGAACAGCTCAATGAGCAGTTCTTC. Translation: CSALEQLNEQFF.

This clonotype has more than one count but fewer than ten. The chain couples TRBV6-1 to TRBJ2-5, with D perhaps matching TRBD1 (6 bases). CDR3 length equals 15 residues. Trimming took off 6 bases at V and 1 base at J, with 15 bases between the two ends. The germline gives CDR1 MNHNS, CDR2 SASEGT. This CDR3 is CASRFTGTRQETQYF. The CDR3 DNA reads TGTGCCAGCAGGTTTACAGGGACGCGCCAAGAGACCCAGTACTTC.

V usage is TRBV12-3 or TRBV12-4 and J usage is TRBJ2-1, with D possibly TRBD2 on 5 matching bases. Trimming took off 7 bases at V and 0 bases at J, with 13 bases between the two ends. The CDR3 runs to 15 residues. CDR3 loop: CASTLDLSSYNEQFF. The CDR3 DNA reads as TGTGCCAGCACCCTGGACTTGAGCTCCTACAATGAGCAGTTCTTC.

This clonotype was seen a single time. This rearrangement joins TRBV5-1 to TRBJ2-1; D is unclear. Germline-derived CDR1 and CDR2 are SGHRS and YFSETQ. CDR3 length: 15 amino acids. V gave up 5 bases and J gave up 0 bases, with 12 bases separating them. CDR3 sequence (DNA): TGCGCCAGCAGGGAGAGGTACGGCTCCTACAATGAGCAGTTCTTC. Encoded protein: CASRERYGSYNEQFF.

The sample holds a few counts of this clonotype. The V and J genes are TRBV6-2 or TRBV6-3 and TRBJ2-7; D may be TRBD2 (5 bases). The CDR3 runs to 16 residues. CDR1 is MNHEY, CDR2 SVGEGT, per germline. The ends were cut back, 4 bases at V and 0 bases at J, with 16 bases in the middle. This CDR3 is CASSWASLRFSYEQYF. The CDR3 coding sequence is TGTGCCAGCAGTTGGGCTAGCCTCCGTTTCTCCTACGAGCAGTACTTC.